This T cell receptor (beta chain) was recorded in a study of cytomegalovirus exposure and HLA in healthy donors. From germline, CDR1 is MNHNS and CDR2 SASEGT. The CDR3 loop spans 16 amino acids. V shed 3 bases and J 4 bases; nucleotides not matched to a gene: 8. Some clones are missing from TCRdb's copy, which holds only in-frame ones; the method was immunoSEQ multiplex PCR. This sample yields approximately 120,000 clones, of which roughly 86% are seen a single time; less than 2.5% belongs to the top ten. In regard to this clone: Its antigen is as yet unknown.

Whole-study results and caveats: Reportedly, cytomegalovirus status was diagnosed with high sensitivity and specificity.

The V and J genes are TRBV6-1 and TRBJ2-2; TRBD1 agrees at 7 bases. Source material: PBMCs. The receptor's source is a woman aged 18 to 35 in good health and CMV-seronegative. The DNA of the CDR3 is TGTGCCAGCAGTGAGGGACCCGGGACAGCCACCGGGGAGCTGTTTTTT. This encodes CASSEGPGTATGELFF.